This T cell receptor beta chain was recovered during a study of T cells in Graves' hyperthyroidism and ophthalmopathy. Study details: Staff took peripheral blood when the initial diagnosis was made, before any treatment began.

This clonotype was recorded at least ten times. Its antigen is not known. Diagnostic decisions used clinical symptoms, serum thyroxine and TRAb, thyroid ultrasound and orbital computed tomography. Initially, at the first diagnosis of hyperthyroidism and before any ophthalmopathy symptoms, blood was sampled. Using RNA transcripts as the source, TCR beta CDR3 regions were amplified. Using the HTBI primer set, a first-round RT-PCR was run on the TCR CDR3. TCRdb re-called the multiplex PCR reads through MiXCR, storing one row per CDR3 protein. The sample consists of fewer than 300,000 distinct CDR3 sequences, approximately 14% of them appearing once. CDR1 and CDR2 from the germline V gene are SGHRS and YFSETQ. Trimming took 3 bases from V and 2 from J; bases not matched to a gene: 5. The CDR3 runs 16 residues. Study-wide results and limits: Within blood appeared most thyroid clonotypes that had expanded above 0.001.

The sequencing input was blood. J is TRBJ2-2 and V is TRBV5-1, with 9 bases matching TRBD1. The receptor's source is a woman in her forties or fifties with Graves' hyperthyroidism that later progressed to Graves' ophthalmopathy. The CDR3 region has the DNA TGCGCCAGCAGCTCTACAGGGGGCGAAAACACCGGGGAGCTGTTTTTT. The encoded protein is CASSSTGGENTGELFF.